These 22 T cell receptor beta chains share one sample of origin, sequenced in a study of cytomegalovirus exposure and HLA in healthy donors. The data were produced by immunoSEQ multiplex PCR, yet TCRdb's version contains in-frame clones alone and is incomplete. Of about 200,000 clones detected, approximately 82% appear once; the ten largest clones hold around 5.4%. Sequencing was done on a sample of PBMCs. Receptors originate from a young woman in good health and CMV-seronegative.

The chain is built from TRBV27 and TRBJ2-3, with D hard to call. The V end was cut by 2 bases, the J end by 1 base, with 4 bases between. The germline V gene has CDR1 MNHEY and CDR2 SMNVEV (reference sequence). The CDR3 spans 13 residues. The CDR3 spells CASSLSRTDTQYF. CDR3 nucleotides: TGTGCCAGCAGTTTAAGCCGCACAGATACGCAGTATTTT.

The chain couples TRBV4-1 to TRBJ2-4; D is ambiguous. V lost 0 bases and J 13 bases, leaving 13 bases between the germline ends. The CDR3 loop spans 13 amino acids. Germline CDR1 is MGHRA and CDR2 is YSYEKL. CDR3 amino acids: CASSQEFAQVQYF. In nucleotides, the CDR3 is TGCGCCAGCAGCCAAGAATTTGCGCAGGTCCAGTACTTC.

With respect to this clone: A read error may account for a junction end that differs from germline. The J gene is TRBJ1-6, the V gene TRBV5-6; D unclear. In germline, CDR1 is SGHDT, CDR2 YYEEEE. The CDR3 extends over 13 amino acids. CDR3: CASRLGSGSPLHF. In DNA, the CDR3 is TGTGCCAGCCGCTTGGGAAGCGGGTCACCCCTCCACTTT.

The chain couples TRBV20-1 to TRBJ1-2; D not certain. CDR1 and CDR2 (germline): DFQATT, SNEGSKA (reference sequence). V gave up 7 bases and J gave up 3 bases, with 9 bases separating them. CDR3 size: 11 residues. In nucleotides, the CDR3 is TGCAGTGTCCAGGATGACTATGGCTACACCTTC. This encodes CSVQDDYGYTF.

The chain links TRBV6-1 to TRBJ2-7; D gene ambiguous. This CDR3 has 14 amino acids. Germline V gives CDR1 MNHNS, CDR2 SASEGT. V was trimmed by 7 bases and J by 3 bases, leaving 16 bases between them. The DNA of the CDR3 is TGTGCCAGCAATGGGCAGGTTATCAACTACGAGCAGTACTTC. This sequence encodes CASNGQVINYEQYF.

This clone has only a few counts. The J gene is TRBJ1-2, the V gene TRBV13; D perhaps matches TRBD1 (6 bases). The CDR3 runs to 15 residues. Trimming left V 1 base short and J 6 bases short, with 15 bases between. Germline V gene lookup returns CDR1 PRHDT and CDR2 FYEKMQ (reference sequence). The CDR3 sequence is CASSLARRQVDGYTF. The CDR3 DNA is TGTGCCAGCAGCTTAGCCCGTCGACAGGTAGATGGCTACACCTTC.

The chain has TRBV27 and TRBJ1-2; D is ambiguous. Germline V gene lookup returns CDR1 MNHEY and CDR2 SMNVEV (reference sequence). The length of the CDR3 is 14 residues. V lost 5 bases and J lost 2, with 12 bases in between. In nucleotides, the CDR3 is TGTGCCAGCAGTCCTAGGACGGAGAACTATGGCTACACCTTC. This gives the protein CASSPRTENYGYTF.

With respect to this clone: One end of the junction does not line up with germline, which may come from a read error. The chain combines TRBV2 with TRBJ2-1; 7 bases align to TRBD2. The CDR3 sequence is 14 residues long. Germline V gene sequence: CDR1 SNHLY, CDR2 FYNNEI. In nucleotides, the CDR3 is TGTACCAGTGGGCGGGGGAGTAACTACAATGAGCAGTTCTTC. This codes for CTSGRGSNYNEQFF.

The V gene is TRBV13, the J gene TRBJ1-2, with D possibly TRBD1 on 6 matching bases. CDR3 size: 19 residues. V was cut by 5 bases and J by 3 bases, with 28 bases left in between. Per the germline V gene, CDR1 is PRHDT and CDR2 is FYEKMQ (reference sequence). The CDR3 protein is CASSPHGQKESILDYGYTF. In nucleotides, the CDR3 is TGTGCCAGCAGCCCGCATGGACAGAAAGAGTCGATACTAGACTATGGCTACACCTTC.

This chain joins TRBV10-2 and TRBJ2-3, with a tentative D call TRBD2 (6 bases). Germline V gene data show CDR1 as WSHSY and CDR2 as SAAADI. The length of the CDR3 is 13 residues. V gave up 5 bases and J gave up 4 bases, with 10 bases separating them. Here the CDR3 DNA reads TGCGCCAGCAGTTTGTCGGGGGCAGATACGCAGTATTTT. This codes for CASSLSGADTQYF.

V usage is TRBV6-6 and J usage is TRBJ2-7; tentatively, D is TRBD1 or TRBD2 (5 bases each). CDR3 length: 14 residues. V was pared by 11 bases and J by 7 bases, with 24 bases between. Germline-derived CDR1 and CDR2 are MNHNY and SVGAGI (reference sequence). The CDR3 region is CASTSGTLGWEQYF. The CDR3 DNA is TGTGCCTCCACCTCCGGGACGTTGGGCTGGGAGCAGTACTTC.

The rearrangement uses TRBV20-1 and TRBJ2-7, with D possibly being TRBD2 (6 bases). CDR3 length: 11 residues. In germline, CDR1 is DFQATT, CDR2 SNEGSKA (reference sequence). V lost 6 bases, J lost 3 bases, and 9 bases lay in between. For the CDR3, the DNA is TGCAGTGCCGTCGGGGGCTACGAGCAGTACTTC. It translates to CSAVGGYEQYF.

The chain joins TRBV6-6 to TRBJ2-3; the D is unclear. V was pared by 0 bases and J by 5 bases, with 6 bases between. Germline CDR1 MNHNY, CDR2 SVGAGI (reference sequence). CDR3 length equals 13 residues. DNA of the CDR3: TGTGCCAGCAGTTACTCCTCGGGAGATACGCAGTATTTT. Amino acid sequence: CASSYSSGDTQYF.

CDR3 in amino acids: CASSRSGTGELFF. In nucleotides, the CDR3 is TGTGCCAGCAGTCGGAGTGGCACCGGGGAGCTGTTTTTT. J is TRBJ2-2 and V is TRBV28; D remains unclear. The germline CDR1 and CDR2 sequences are MDHEN and SYDVKM. Trimming took 5 bases from V and 4 from J, leaving 8 bases between them. This CDR3 has 13 residues.

The chain joins TRBV29-1 to TRBJ2-4, with D perhaps TRBD2 (6 bases). CDR3 size: 13 residues. CDR1 and CDR2 from the germline V gene are SQVTM and ANQGSEA. V lost 7 bases and J 0 bases, leaving 10 bases between the germline ends. CDR3 in amino acids: CSAQAGAKNIQYF. For the CDR3, the DNA is TGCAGCGCCCAAGCGGGAGCCAAAAACATTCAGTACTTC.

CDR3 DNA: TGTGCCACCCACTCCAACACTGAAGCTTTCTTT. Translation: CATHSNTEAFF. The rearrangement uses TRBV28 and TRBJ1-1, with D unclear. Germline CDR1 reads MDHEN; CDR2 reads SYDVKM. Trimming removed 10 bases at V and 2 bases at J, with 8 bases between. CDR3 length equals 11 residues.

V and J are TRBV7-9 and TRBJ1-2; D call uncertain. Trimming stripped 2 bases from V and 0 bases from J, with 4 bases between. This CDR3 spans 13 amino acids. The germline CDR1 and CDR2 sequences are SEHNR and FQNEAQ (reference sequence). In DNA form, the CDR3 reads TGTGCCAGCAGCTTACAGACTAACTATGGCTACACCTTC. Protein: CASSLQTNYGYTF.

The chain links TRBV5-1 to TRBJ1-6, with 7 bases that match TRBD1. The CDR3 runs 17 residues. Germline loops: CDR1 SGHRS, CDR2 YFSETQ. Trimming took 2 bases from V and 10 from J; bases not matched to a gene: 15. CDR3 protein: CASSFNDRDFDRSPLHF. CDR3 nucleotides: TGCGCCAGCAGCTTTAACGACAGGGACTTCGATCGGTCACCCCTCCACTTT.

The rearrangement links TRBV5-4 to TRBJ2-2; no reliable D call. The CDR3 sequence is 12 residues long. V shed 0 bases and J shed 6 bases, with 3 bases lying between them. The germline V gene has CDR1 SGHNT and CDR2 YYREEE (reference sequence). The CDR3 coding sequence is TGTGCCAGCAGCTTGGACGCCGGGGAGCTGTTTTTT. Residues: CASSLDAGELFF.

The chain recombines TRBV7-9 with TRBJ2-3, with TRBD2 matching over 7 bases. V lost 6 bases, J lost 1 base, and 10 bases stayed unmatched. CDR3 length: 16 residues. Germline CDR1 SEHNR, CDR2 FQNEAQ (reference sequence). This chain's CDR3 is CASRPGLVLGTDTQYF. The CDR3 coding sequence is TGTGCCAGCAGACCCGGACTAGTATTGGGCACAGATACGCAGTATTTT.

J is TRBJ2-7 and V is TRBV30, with TRBD2 matching 7 bases. J was trimmed by 1 base and V by 2 bases; bases with no gene match: 5. CDR3 length: 14 amino acids. Looked up from germline, CDR1 is GTSNPN and CDR2 is SVGIG (reference sequence). The CDR3 sequence: CAWSRGGLSYEQYF. CDR3 DNA sequence: TGTGCCTGGAGTCGGGGAGGGTTATCCTACGAGCAGTACTTC.

This rearrangement joins TRBV11-2 to TRBJ1-1; D call uncertain. CDR3 length equals 14 residues. Trimming shortened V by 0 bases and J by 1 base, and 6 bases separated the two germline ends. The germline V gene encodes CDR1 SGHAT and CDR2 FQNNGV. The CDR3 sequence is CASSLDPPNTEAFF. For the CDR3, the DNA is TGTGCCAGCAGCTTAGATCCACCGAACACTGAAGCTTTCTTT.